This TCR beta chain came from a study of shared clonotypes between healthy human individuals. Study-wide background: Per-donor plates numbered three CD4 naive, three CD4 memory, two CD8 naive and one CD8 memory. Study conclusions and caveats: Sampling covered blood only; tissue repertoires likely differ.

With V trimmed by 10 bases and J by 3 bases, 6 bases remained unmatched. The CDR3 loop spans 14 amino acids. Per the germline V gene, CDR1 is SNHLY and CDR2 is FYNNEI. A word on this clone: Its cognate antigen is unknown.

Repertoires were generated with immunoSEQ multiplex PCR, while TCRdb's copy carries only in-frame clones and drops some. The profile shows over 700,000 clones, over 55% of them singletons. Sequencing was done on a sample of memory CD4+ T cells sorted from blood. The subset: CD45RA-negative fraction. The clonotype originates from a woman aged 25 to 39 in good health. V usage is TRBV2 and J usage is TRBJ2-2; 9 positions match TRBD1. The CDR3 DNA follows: TGTGCCACAGGCGGGACAGGGCACACCGGGGAGCTGTTTTTT. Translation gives CATGGTGHTGELFF.